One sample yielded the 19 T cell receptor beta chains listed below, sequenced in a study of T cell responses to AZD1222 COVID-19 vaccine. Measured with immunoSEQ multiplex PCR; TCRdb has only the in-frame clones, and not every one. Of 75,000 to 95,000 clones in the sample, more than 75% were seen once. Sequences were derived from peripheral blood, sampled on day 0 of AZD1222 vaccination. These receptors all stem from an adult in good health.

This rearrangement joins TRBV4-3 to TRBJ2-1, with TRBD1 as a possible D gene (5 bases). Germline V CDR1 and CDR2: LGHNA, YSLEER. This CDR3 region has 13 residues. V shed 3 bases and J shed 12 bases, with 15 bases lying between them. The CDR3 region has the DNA TGCGCCAGCAGCCAGGATTGGGGCATCGGGCAGTTCTTC. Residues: CASSQDWGIGQFF.

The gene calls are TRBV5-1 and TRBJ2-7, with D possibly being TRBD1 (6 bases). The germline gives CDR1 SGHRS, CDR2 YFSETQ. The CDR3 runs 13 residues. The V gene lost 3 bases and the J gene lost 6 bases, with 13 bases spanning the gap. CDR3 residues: CASSSNPGAEQYF. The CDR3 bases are TGCGCCAGCAGCTCCAATCCAGGGGCCGAGCAGTACTTC. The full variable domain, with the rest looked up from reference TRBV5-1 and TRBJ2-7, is KAGVTQTPRYLIKTRGQQVTLSCSPISGHRSVSWYQQTPGQGLQFLFEYFSETQRNKGNFPGRFSGRQFSNSRSEMNVSTLELGDSALYLCASSSNPGAEQYFGPGTRLTVT.

The CDR3 loop reads CASSSASGGETQYF. The DNA for the CDR3 is TGTGCCAGCAGCTCAGCTAGCGGTGGAGAGACCCAGTACTTC. This chain joins TRBV7-3 and TRBJ2-5; 7 bases align to TRBD2. The germline V gene encodes CDR1 SGHTA and CDR2 FQGTGA. Trimming removed 4 bases from V and 4 bases from J; junction bases left unmatched: 6. The CDR3 covers 14 residues.

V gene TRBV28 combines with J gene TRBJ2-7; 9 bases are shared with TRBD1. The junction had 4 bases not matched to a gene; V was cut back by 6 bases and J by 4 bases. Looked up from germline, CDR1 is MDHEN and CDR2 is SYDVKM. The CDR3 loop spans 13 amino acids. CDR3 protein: CASRTGTGYEQYF. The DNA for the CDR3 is TGTGCCAGCAGAACCGGGACAGGGTACGAGCAGTACTTC.

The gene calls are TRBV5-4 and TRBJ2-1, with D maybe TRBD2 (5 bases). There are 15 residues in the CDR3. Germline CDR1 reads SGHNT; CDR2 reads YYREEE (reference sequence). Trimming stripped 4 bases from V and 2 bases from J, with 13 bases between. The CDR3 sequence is CASSPARAAYNEQFF. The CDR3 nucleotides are TGTGCCAGCAGCCCGGCGAGGGCAGCCTACAATGAGCAGTTCTTC.

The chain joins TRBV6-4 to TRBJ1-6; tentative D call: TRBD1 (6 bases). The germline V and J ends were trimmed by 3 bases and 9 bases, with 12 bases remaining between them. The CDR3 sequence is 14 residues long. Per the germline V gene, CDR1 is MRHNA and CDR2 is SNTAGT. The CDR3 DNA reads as TGTGCCAGCAGTGAAGGGACATGGGGTTCACCCCTCCACTTT. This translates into CASSEGTWGSPLHF.

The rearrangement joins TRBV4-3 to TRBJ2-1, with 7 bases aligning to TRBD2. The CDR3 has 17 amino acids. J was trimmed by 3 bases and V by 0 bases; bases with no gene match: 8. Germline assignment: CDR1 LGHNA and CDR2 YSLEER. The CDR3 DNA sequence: TGCGCCAGCAGCCAAGATCGGTGGGGGGGGATCTACAATGAGCAGTTCTTC. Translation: CASSQDRWGGIYNEQFF.

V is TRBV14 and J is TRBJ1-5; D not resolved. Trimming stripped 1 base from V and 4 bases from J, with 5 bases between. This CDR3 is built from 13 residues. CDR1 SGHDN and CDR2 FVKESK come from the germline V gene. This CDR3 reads CASSQATNQPQHF. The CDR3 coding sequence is TGTGCCAGCAGCCAAGCAACTAATCAGCCCCAGCATTTT.

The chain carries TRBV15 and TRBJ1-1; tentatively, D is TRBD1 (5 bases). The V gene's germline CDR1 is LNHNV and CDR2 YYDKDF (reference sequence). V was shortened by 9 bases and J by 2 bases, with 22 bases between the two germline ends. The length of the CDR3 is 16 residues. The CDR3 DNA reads TGTGCCACGAAACACAAATCCGGGGACGGCAACACTGAAGCTTTCTTT. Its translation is CATKHKSGDGNTEAFF.

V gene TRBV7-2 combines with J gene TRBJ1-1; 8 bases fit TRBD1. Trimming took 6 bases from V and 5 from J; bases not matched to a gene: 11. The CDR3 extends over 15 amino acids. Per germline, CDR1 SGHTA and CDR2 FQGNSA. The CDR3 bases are TGTGCCAGCAGTGGGCAGGGGGCGCCGGGGACTGAAGCTTTCTTT. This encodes CASSGQGAPGTEAFF.

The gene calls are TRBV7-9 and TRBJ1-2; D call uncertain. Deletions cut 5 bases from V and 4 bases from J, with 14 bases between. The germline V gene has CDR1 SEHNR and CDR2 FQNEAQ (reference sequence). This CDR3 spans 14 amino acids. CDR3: CASSPGEWGYGYTF. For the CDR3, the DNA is TGTGCCAGCAGCCCCGGGGAGTGGGGCTATGGCTACACCTTC.

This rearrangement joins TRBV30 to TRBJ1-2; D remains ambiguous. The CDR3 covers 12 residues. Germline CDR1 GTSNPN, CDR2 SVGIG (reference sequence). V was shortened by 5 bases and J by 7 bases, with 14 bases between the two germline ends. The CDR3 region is CAWGRGFVGYTF. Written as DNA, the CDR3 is TGTGCCTGGGGCAGAGGGTTTGTTGGCTACACCTTC.

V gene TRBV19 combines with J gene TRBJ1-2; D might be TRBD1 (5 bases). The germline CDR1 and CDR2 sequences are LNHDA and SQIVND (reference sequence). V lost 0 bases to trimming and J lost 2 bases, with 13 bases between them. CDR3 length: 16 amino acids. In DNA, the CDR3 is TGTGCCAGTAGTATAGAACCATGGAGGGGAAACTATGGCTACACCTTC. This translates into CASSIEPWRGNYGYTF.

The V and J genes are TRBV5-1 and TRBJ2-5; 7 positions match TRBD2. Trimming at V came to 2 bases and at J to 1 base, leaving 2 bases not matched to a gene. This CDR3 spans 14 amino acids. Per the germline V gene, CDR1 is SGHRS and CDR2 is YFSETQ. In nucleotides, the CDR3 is TGCGCCAGCAGCTTCTCTAGCGGCCAAGAGACCCAGTACTTC. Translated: CASSFSSGQETQYF.

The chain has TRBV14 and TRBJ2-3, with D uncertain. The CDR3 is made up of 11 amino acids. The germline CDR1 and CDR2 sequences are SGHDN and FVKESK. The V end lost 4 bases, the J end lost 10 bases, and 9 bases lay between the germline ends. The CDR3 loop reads CASSRLGSQYF. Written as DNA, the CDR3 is TGTGCCAGCAGCCGGTTGGGTTCGCAGTATTTT.

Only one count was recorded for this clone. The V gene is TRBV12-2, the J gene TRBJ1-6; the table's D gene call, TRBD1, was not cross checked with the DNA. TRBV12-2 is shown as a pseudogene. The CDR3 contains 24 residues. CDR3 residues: CASRLEGIGVDSTQGRSYNSPLHF. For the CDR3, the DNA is TGTGCAAGTCGCTTAGAGGGCATAGGGGTAGATTCCACACAGGGCCGCTCCTATAATTCACCCCTCCACTTT.

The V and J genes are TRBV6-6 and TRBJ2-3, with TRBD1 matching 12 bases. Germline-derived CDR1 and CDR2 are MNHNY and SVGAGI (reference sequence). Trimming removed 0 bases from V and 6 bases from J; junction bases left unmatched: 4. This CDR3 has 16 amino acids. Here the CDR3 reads CASSYSPGQGADTQYF. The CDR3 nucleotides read TGTGCCAGCAGTTACTCCCCGGGACAGGGGGCCGATACGCAGTATTTT.

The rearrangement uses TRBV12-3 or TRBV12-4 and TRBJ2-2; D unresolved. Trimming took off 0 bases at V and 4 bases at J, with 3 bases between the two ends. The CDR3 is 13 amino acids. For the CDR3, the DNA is TGTGCCAGCAGTTTAGCCGTCACCGGGGAGCTGTTTTTT. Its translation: CASSLAVTGELFF.

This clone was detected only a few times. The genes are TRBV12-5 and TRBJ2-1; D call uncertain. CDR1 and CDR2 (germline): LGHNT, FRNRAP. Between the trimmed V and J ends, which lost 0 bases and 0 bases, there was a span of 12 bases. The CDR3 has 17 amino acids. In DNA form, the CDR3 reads TGTGCTAGTGGTTTGGTACTGGGCGGTAGCTCCTACAATGAGCAGTTCTTC. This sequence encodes CASGLVLGGSSYNEQFF.